These T cell receptor beta chains were read from a single sample in a study of blood T cell repertoires in COVID-19. The protocol was immunoSEQ multiplex PCR, while the TCRdb copy is restricted to in-frame clones and leaves out a portion. Here the sample spans about 82,000 clones, about 80% being singletons. The sample comprised peripheral blood. These receptors were taken from a middle-aged woman with active or convalescent COVID-19. The CDR3 runs from the conserved cysteine through the conserved F or W.

j_call: TRBJ1-5; v_call: TRBV28; cdr3_aa: CASQSLLGGGSNQPQHF
j_call: TRBJ1-4; v_call: TRBV27; cdr3_aa: CASRRWTGVNEKLFF
j_call: TRBJ1-1; v_call: TRBV5-1; cdr3_aa: CASSFSGHEAFF
j_call: TRBJ1-6; v_call: TRBV28; cdr3_aa: CASTPGAFGSPLHF
j_call: TRBJ2-7; v_call: TRBV5-5; cdr3_aa: CASSLAGAWYEQYF
j_call: TRBJ2-2; v_call: TRBV5-1; cdr3_aa: CASSLRGDFTGELFF
j_call: TRBJ1-2; v_call: TRBV27; cdr3_aa: CASSLGQGGGYTF
j_call: TRBJ1-5; v_call: TRBV3-1/TRBV3-2; cdr3_aa: CASSLTWTDQPQHF
j_call: TRBJ2-7; v_call: TRBV10-3; cdr3_aa: CAISQGAPSYEQYF
j_call: TRBJ1-5; v_call: TRBV27; cdr3_aa: CASSATQHSNQPQHF
j_call: TRBJ1-4; v_call: TRBV6-1; cdr3_aa: CASSVVGQKTTNEKLFF
j_call: TRBJ2-7; v_call: TRBV10-2; cdr3_aa: CASSESGGQGYYEQYF
j_call: TRBJ1-3; v_call: TRBV6-2/TRBV6-3; cdr3_aa: CASSGGHSGNTIYF
j_call: TRBJ2-3; v_call: TRBV7-2; cdr3_aa: CASSLGGGAADTQYF
j_call: TRBJ2-2; v_call: TRBV27; cdr3_aa: CASSLKVRANTGELFF
j_call: TRBJ2-2; v_call: TRBV19; cdr3_aa: CASRLAGRTGELFF
j_call: TRBJ2-7; v_call: TRBV14; cdr3_aa: CASSPLTGNSYEQYF
j_call: TRBJ1-2; v_call: TRBV7-9; cdr3_aa: CASSLGFPSYGYTF
j_call: TRBJ2-5; v_call: TRBV7-2; cdr3_aa: CASSFSGLASETQYF
j_call: TRBJ2-3; v_call: TRBV7-2; cdr3_aa: CASSPRTDTQYF
j_call: TRBJ1-3; v_call: TRBV5-4; cdr3_aa: CASSLGGTADLSGNTIYF
j_call: TRBJ1-2; v_call: TRBV5-5; cdr3_aa: CASSWWILSPLQAGYTF
j_call: TRBJ1-5; v_call: TRBV2; cdr3_aa: CASSEARANLYSNQPQHF
j_call: TRBJ2-2; v_call: TRBV4-3; cdr3_aa: CASSQGTSGGTGELFF
j_call: TRBJ1-3; v_call: TRBV3-1/TRBV3-2; cdr3_aa: CASSFATGSGNTIYF
j_call: TRBJ2-1; v_call: TRBV10-3; cdr3_aa: CAITGGSYNEQFF
j_call: TRBJ2-7; v_call: TRBV19; cdr3_aa: CASSPTTGSGEQYF
j_call: TRBJ1-2; v_call: TRBV11-3; cdr3_aa: CAARWTGSPYFYGYTF
j_call: TRBJ2-3; v_call: TRBV11-3; cdr3_aa: CASSFGSGGITDTQYF
j_call: TRBJ2-3; v_call: TRBV5-6; cdr3_aa: CASSLDRRISTNTQYF
j_call: TRBJ2-7; v_call: TRBV6-2/TRBV6-3; cdr3_aa: CASSYGTGGTPYEQYF
j_call: TRBJ2-7; v_call: TRBV4-3; cdr3_aa: CASSQGLAGGERRYF
j_call: TRBJ2-1; v_call: TRBV9; cdr3_aa: CASSADQGPFYNEQFF
j_call: TRBJ1-5; v_call: TRBV11-2; cdr3_aa: CASSPGTANQPQHF
j_call: TRBJ1-5; v_call: TRBV28; cdr3_aa: CASSLEGQGNQPQHF
j_call: TRBJ2-1; v_call: TRBV4-2; cdr3_aa: CASSQPSAGGSNEQFF
j_call: TRBJ1-5; v_call: TRBV15; cdr3_aa: CATSRGQENQPQHF
j_call: TRBJ2-5; v_call: TRBV5-1; cdr3_aa: CASSLSDRGGETQYF
j_call: TRBJ2-1; v_call: TRBV11-2; cdr3_aa: CASSLASARTFGNEQFF
j_call: TRBJ2-7; v_call: TRBV13; cdr3_aa: CASSLEGAVSYEQYF
j_call: TRBJ2-2; v_call: TRBV11-2; cdr3_aa: CASSYRGDGTGELFF
j_call: TRBJ1-1; v_call: TRBV6-5; cdr3_aa: CASSYWGRPEAFF
j_call: TRBJ1-4; v_call: TRBV4-2; cdr3_aa: CASSLWEGRDEKLFF
j_call: TRBJ2-7; v_call: TRBV7-4; cdr3_aa: CASSLTERLNYEQYF
j_call: TRBJ2-7; v_call: TRBV25-1; cdr3_aa: CASTGLAGDYEQYF
j_call: TRBJ1-5; v_call: TRBV28; cdr3_aa: CASSLNRVRNQPQHF
j_call: TRBJ1-4; v_call: TRBV18; cdr3_aa: CASSPTSGKLFF